This passage covers 18 T cell receptor beta chains from one sample sequenced in a study of Ad26.COV2.S vaccination and SARS-CoV-2 variants. Generated by immunoSEQ multiplex PCR, the TCRdb table keeps only in-frame clones and is missing some. The table records under 500,000 clones, approximately 92% of them present only once. This sample's treatment: roughly 20 received Ad26.COV2.S at low or high dose, single or two shots; 5 received placebo; per-sample allocation not given. Collection of the samples took place on day 63 after the first injection of vaccine or placebo. Sequencing was performed on peripheral blood, taken in a trial of Ad26.COV2.S vaccine versus placebo. The receptors stem from a person aged 18-60 years who received the Ad26.COV2.S COVID-19 vaccine or a placebo.

The V call is TRBV6-6, the J call TRBJ1-3; D may be TRBD1 (6 bases). CDR3 length: 14 amino acids. Trimming pared 3 bases from V and 4 bases from J, leaving 10 bases between. From germline, CDR1 is MNHNY and CDR2 SVGAGI (reference sequence). CDR3 amino acids: CASSYRQGGNTIYF. The CDR3 DNA follows: TGTGCCAGCAGTTATCGGCAGGGGGGAAACACCATATATTTT.

This rearrangement joins TRBV7-6 to TRBJ2-3; a weak D match, TRBD1 (6 bases). V was trimmed by 1 base and J by 0 bases, leaving 20 bases between them. The germline V gene encodes CDR1 SGHVS and CDR2 FNYEAQ. The CDR3 runs to 19 residues. The CDR3 nucleotides are TGTGCCAGCAGCTTAGATGGGCAGGGGCGCCACACTAGCACAGATACGCAGTATTTT. This sequence encodes CASSLDGQGRHTSTDTQYF.

The sample holds one count of this clone. The genes are TRBV28 and TRBJ1-1, with a possible D match to TRBD1 (5 bases). Deletions cut 2 bases from V and 3 bases from J, with 13 bases between. The CDR3 has 15 residues. The germline V gene encodes CDR1 MDHEN and CDR2 SYDVKM. CDR3 sequence (DNA): TGTGCCAGCAGTTTAGGGGCGGGGCCCCACACTGAAGCTTTCTTT. This gives the protein CASSLGAGPHTEAFF.

The chain employs TRBV18 and TRBJ1-3; TRBD1 might be the D (6 bases). The ends were cut back, 5 bases at V and 0 bases at J, with 14 bases in the middle. The V gene's germline CDR1 is KGHSH and CDR2 LQKENI. The CDR3 extends over 16 amino acids. CDR3 residues: CASSLGQQGSGNTIYF. The DNA for the CDR3 is TGTGCCAGCTCATTGGGACAACAAGGCTCTGGAAACACCATATATTTT.

The chain has TRBV7-2 and TRBJ2-7, with D unclear. This CDR3 is built from 11 residues. The germline V gene has CDR1 SGHTA and CDR2 FQGNSA. V was shortened by 1 base and J by 4 bases, with 2 bases between the two germline ends. CDR3 in DNA: TGTGCCAGCAGCTTAGATTACGAGCAGTACTTC. It is translated as CASSLDYEQYF. The whole variable domain, filled in from reference TRBV7-2 and TRBJ2-7, reads GAGVSQSPSNKVTEKGKDVELRCDPISGHTALYWYRQSLGQGLEFLIYFQGNSAPDKSGLPSDRFSAERTGGSVSTLTIQRTQQEDSAVYLCASSLDYEQYFGPGTRLTVT.

The chain has TRBV30 and TRBJ2-1; TRBD2 agrees at 8 bases. The germline V gene encodes CDR1 GTSNPN and CDR2 SVGIG (reference sequence). CDR3 length equals 19 residues. V was pared by 0 bases and J by 8 bases, with 21 bases of the junction left unmatched. Here the CDR3 reads CAWSVWPPSGGGPLYEQFF. CDR3 sequence (DNA): TGTGCCTGGAGTGTATGGCCCCCAAGCGGCGGGGGGCCTCTTTATGAGCAGTTCTTC.

This rearrangement joins TRBV18 to TRBJ2-1; maybe TRBD2 (5 bases). V was cut by 2 bases and J by 9 bases, with 17 bases left in between. Germline V CDR1 and CDR2: KGHSH, LQKENI. This CDR3 contains 15 residues. CDR3 amino acids: CASSPKPLLAGEQFF. The DNA of the CDR3 is TGTGCCAGCTCACCAAAGCCACTTCTAGCAGGTGAGCAGTTCTTC.

The chain uses TRBV2 and TRBJ2-1, with 10 positions matching TRBD2. Germline-derived CDR1 and CDR2 are SNHLY and FYNNEI. There are 15 residues in the CDR3. J lost 7 bases, V lost 10 bases, and 13 bases had no gene match. CDR3 region: CATAPGLASVNEQFF. In nucleotides, the CDR3 is TGTGCCACAGCACCGGGACTAGCGTCAGTTAATGAGCAGTTCTTC.

The V gene is TRBV9, the J gene TRBJ2-7; TRBD2 might be the D (5 bases). CDR1 is SGDLS and CDR2 is YYNGEE in the germline V gene. V dropped 0 bases and J dropped 6 bases, with 10 bases sitting between them. This CDR3 has 13 amino acids. CDR3 sequence (DNA): TGTGCCAGCAGCGTAGAAGGCGGGCGCGAGCAGTACTTC. Protein product: CASSVEGGREQYF.

The J gene is TRBJ2-2, the V gene TRBV6-4; D remains ambiguous. The germline V gene has CDR1 MRHNA and CDR2 SNTAGT. The CDR3 is 14 amino acids. Trimming stripped 0 bases from V and 5 bases from J, with 7 bases between. The CDR3 is CASSDSASTGELFF. CDR3 coding DNA: TGTGCCAGCAGTGACTCTGCCTCTACCGGGGAGCTGTTTTTT.

The chain uses TRBV5-6 and TRBJ1-2; 7 bases are shared with TRBD1. V lost 4 bases, J lost 0 bases, and 9 bases stayed unmatched. This CDR3 contains 16 residues. Germline V gene sequence: CDR1 SGHDT, CDR2 YYEEEE. The CDR3, as DNA: TGTGCCAGCAGCCCGGATCGCGGGACAGCTAACTATGGCTACACCTTC. Its protein product is CASSPDRGTANYGYTF.

The J gene is TRBJ2-3, the V gene TRBV24-1; the D gene is possibly TRBD1 (6 bases). Germline V gives CDR1 KGHDR, CDR2 SFDVKD. V gave up 4 bases and J gave up 0 bases, with 10 bases separating them. This CDR3 comprises 15 residues. The CDR3 protein is CATSEGTLSTDTQYF. In nucleotides, the CDR3 is TGTGCCACCAGTGAGGGGACACTGAGCACAGATACGCAGTATTTT.

The chain recombines TRBV10-2 with TRBJ1-1, with no clear D. The CDR3 is made up of 13 amino acids. Per germline, CDR1 WSHSY and CDR2 SAAADI. V was shortened by 5 bases and J by 6 bases, with 13 bases between the two germline ends. CDR3 in DNA: TGCGCCAGCAGTTTCCTCAGAGAAGCTGAAGCTTTCTTT. It is translated as CASSFLREAEAFF.

The chain uses TRBV19 and TRBJ1-5; tentative D call: TRBD1 (6 bases). Germline CDR1 LNHDA, CDR2 SQIVND (reference sequence). With 5 bases removed from V and 2 bases from J, the gap between germline ends came to 13 bases. This CDR3 is 15 amino acids long. The CDR3 sequence: CASSRSGARNQPQHF. In DNA form, the CDR3 reads TGTGCCAGTAGTCGGTCGGGGGCCCGCAATCAGCCCCAGCATTTT.

A note on this clone: The same CDR3 arises from other DNA sequences in this sample as well. The CDR3 nucleotides are TGTGCCAGCAGCGTAGCAGGGACCTCCTCCTACGAGCAGTACTTC. Residues: CASSVAGTSSYEQYF. This rearrangement joins TRBV9 to TRBJ2-7; D may correspond to TRBD1 or TRBD2 (5 bases each). This CDR3 spans 15 amino acids. Trimming left V 0 bases short and J 0 bases short, with 10 bases between. Germline-derived CDR1 and CDR2 are SGDLS and YYNGEE.

This rearrangement joins TRBV6-5 to TRBJ2-7; TRBD1 might be the D (6 bases). Germline V CDR1 and CDR2: MNHEY, SVGAGI. V gave up 4 bases and J gave up 3 bases, with 19 bases separating them. CDR3 length: 16 amino acids. The CDR3 is CASSSERRQGFYEQYF. DNA of the CDR3: TGTGCCAGCAGTTCAGAAAGGCGGCAGGGGTTCTACGAGCAGTACTTC.

This clone was picked up one time. The rearrangement uses TRBV5-1 and TRBJ2-7; D ambiguous. The V and J ends lost 4 bases and 12 bases respectively, with 5 bases between them. There are 8 residues in the CDR3. Germline V gives CDR1 SGHRS, CDR2 YFSETQ. CDR3 region: CASSPSYF. In nucleotides, the CDR3 is TGCGCCAGCAGCCCTTCGTACTTC.

This clone was recorded only once. The chain has TRBV27 and TRBJ2-3; tentative D call: TRBD2 (5 bases). This CDR3 is built from 12 residues. CDR1 is MNHEY and CDR2 is SMNVEV in the germline V gene (reference sequence). Deletions cut 7 bases from V and 3 bases from J, with 8 bases between. The chain's CDR3 is CASKRGTDTQYF. The CDR3 bases are TGTGCCAGCAAACGCGGGACAGATACGCAGTATTTT.